These 20 T cell receptor beta chains were sequenced from one sample in a study of monozygotic twins with cystic fibrosis (dated by TCRdb to the early 2020s). The library relied on the immunoSEQ multiplex PCR assay. In TCRdb, the immuneACCESS table is reduced to in-frame sequences with V and J assigned. These tables do not hold every clone; where another copy was compared, an unresolved V gene accounts for under half, and the others remain unexplained. The sample table contains over 30,000 clones; only one count was recorded for about 89% of them. In total, the top ten clones hold 0.19% of the sample. The sample taken for sequencing was blood. The receptors were gathered from a boy aged 2-9 years with cystic fibrosis.

The J gene is TRBJ2-7, the V gene TRBV10-1, with 12 bases identical to TRBD2. Germline V gene lookup returns CDR1 WNHNN and CDR2 SYGVQD (reference sequence). V lost 0 bases and J lost 4; bases outside the gene matches: 4. CDR3 length equals 16 residues. The DNA for the CDR3 is TGCGCCAGCAGTGAGTCTCCAGGACTAGCGGGGTACGAGCAGTACTTC. Its protein is CASSESPGLAGYEQYF.

The chain recombines TRBV29-1 with TRBJ2-1; D is ambiguous. The CDR3 contains 14 residues. Per germline, CDR1 SQVTM and CDR2 ANQGSEA. Trimming took off 1 base at V and 3 bases at J, with 10 bases between the two ends. The CDR3: CSVEGAPNYNEQFF. CDR3 coding DNA: TGCAGCGTTGAAGGGGCCCCGAACTACAATGAGCAGTTCTTC.

The chain carries TRBV7-2 and TRBJ1-6; TRBD1 aligns across 7 bases. CDR1 is SGHTA and CDR2 is FQGNSA in the germline V gene. The CDR3 is made up of 15 amino acids. V lost 5 bases and J lost 8; bases outside the gene matches: 9. CDR3 sequence reads: CASSRDRVIDSPLHF. In nucleotides, the CDR3 is TGTGCCAGCAGCCGAGACAGGGTCATTGATTCACCCCTCCACTTT.

The CDR3 DNA reads as TGTGCCATCACCCCTAGACAGGAGACATATGATGGCTACACCTTC. As protein: CAITPRQETYDGYTF. The V call is TRBV10-3, the J call TRBJ1-2; possible D gene TRBD1, 6 bases. The germline V and J ends were trimmed by 7 bases and 6 bases, with 21 bases remaining between them. CDR1 ENHRY and CDR2 SYGVKD come from the germline V gene. The CDR3 has 15 amino acids.

The chain recombines TRBV12-5 with TRBJ1-2, with 7 bases matching TRBD1. Germline CDR1 LGHNT, CDR2 FRNRAP. Trimming at V came to 5 bases and at J to 2 bases, leaving 2 bases not matched to a gene. CDR3 length equals 13 residues. The CDR3 DNA reads TGTGCTAGTGGTGGGACAGCCAACTATGGCTACACCTTC. Protein sequence: CASGGTANYGYTF.

The table lists this clone with a few counts. V gene TRBV7-9 combines with J gene TRBJ1-1; 7 nucleotides align to TRBD1. The CDR3 totals 14 residues. Germline assignment: CDR1 SEHNR and CDR2 FQNEAQ (reference sequence). After removal of 5 bases from V and 7 bases from J, the junction contained 10 bases not matched to a gene. DNA for the CDR3: TGTGCCAGCAGCCCGGACAGGAAAGGAGGTGAAGCTTTCTTT. Translated: CASSPDRKGGEAFF.

The gene calls are TRBV5-1 and TRBJ2-2; the D is unclear. V lost 2 bases, J lost 0 bases, and 8 bases lay in between. CDR1 is SGHRS, CDR2 YFSETQ, per germline. CDR3 length: 15 residues. DNA of the CDR3: TGCGCCAGCAGCTTATCCCAGGCGAACACCGGGGAGCTGTTTTTT. This codes for CASSLSQANTGELFF.

The gene calls are TRBV29-1 and TRBJ2-1, with 13 bases matching TRBD2. V lost 7 bases, J lost 10 bases, and 7 bases stayed unmatched. The CDR3 runs 13 residues. Germline loops: CDR1 SQVTM, CDR2 ANQGSEA. The CDR3 region is CSAWTSGGGEQFF. CDR3 DNA sequence: TGCAGCGCTTGGACTAGCGGGGGTGGGGAGCAGTTCTTC.

The chain links TRBV7-9 to TRBJ2-1, with 9 positions matching TRBD1. Germline CDR1 is SEHNR and CDR2 is FQNEAQ (reference sequence). This CDR3 comprises 16 residues. V lost 1 base and J lost 3; bases outside the gene matches: 4. CDR3 region: CASSLVGTGIYNEQFF. CDR3 sequence (DNA): TGTGCCAGCAGCTTAGTAGGGACAGGGATCTACAATGAGCAGTTCTTC.

V usage is TRBV7-3 and J usage is TRBJ1-1; D is undetermined. V shed 5 bases and J shed 0 bases, with 13 bases lying between them. Looked up from germline, CDR1 is SGHTA and CDR2 is FQGTGA. The CDR3 length is 15 residues. CDR3 sequence reads: CASSPGPAMNTEAFF. CDR3 DNA: TGTGCCAGCAGCCCGGGTCCTGCAATGAACACTGAAGCTTTCTTT.

The chain has TRBV29-1 and TRBJ1-2; 7 bases are shared with TRBD1. Per the germline V gene, CDR1 is SQVTM and CDR2 is ANQGSEA. The CDR3 is 13 residues long. Trimming at V came to 5 bases and at J to 2 bases, leaving 5 bases not matched to a gene. The CDR3 region has the DNA TGCAGCGTTACAGGGACAGTCAACTATGGCTACACCTTC. The encoded protein is CSVTGTVNYGYTF.

This sequence joins TRBV6-6 and TRBJ1-1; D is possibly TRBD1 (6 bases). The CDR3 is 13 residues long. V lost 7 bases and J 6 bases, leaving 15 bases between the germline ends. Per the germline V gene, CDR1 is MNHNY and CDR2 is SVGAGI (reference sequence). CDR3 sequence: CASIIQGIPEAFF. In DNA form, the CDR3 reads TGTGCCAGCATTATACAGGGTATCCCTGAAGCTTTCTTT.

The J gene is TRBJ2-7, the V gene TRBV6-1; D is undetermined. The CDR3 has 13 amino acids. V gave up 1 base and J gave up 2 bases, with 6 bases separating them. Germline V gene sequence: CDR1 MNHNS, CDR2 SASEGT. CDR3 protein: CASSEGNAYEQYF. As DNA, the CDR3 is TGTGCCAGCAGTGAAGGTAATGCCTACGAGCAGTACTTC.

Concerning this clone itself: A junction boundary mismatches the germline segment, possibly from a read error. The V gene is TRBV7-7, the J gene TRBJ2-1; 9 bases line up with TRBD1. The CDR3 has 15 residues. The germline gives CDR1 SSHAT, CDR2 FNYEAQ (reference sequence). The DNA for the CDR3 is TGTGCTAGCAGCCTTGGGACAGGGAAAGGCAATGAGCAGTTCTTC. This translates into CASSLGTGKGNEQFF.

V usage is TRBV5-1 and J usage is TRBJ1-4; D gene uncertain. With 4 bases removed from V and 0 bases from J, the gap between germline ends came to 10 bases. The length of the CDR3 is 15 residues. CDR1 SGHRS and CDR2 YFSETQ come from the germline V gene. CDR3 loop: CASSEPSTTNEKLFF. DNA for the CDR3: TGCGCCAGCAGCGAACCCTCGACAACTAATGAAAAACTGTTTTTT.

J is TRBJ2-5 and V is TRBV7-2; TRBD2 matches at 9 bases. Germline V gives CDR1 SGHTA, CDR2 FQGNSA. This CDR3 is built from 14 residues. Unmatched junction bases numbered 3, after V lost 3 bases and J lost 4 bases. The CDR3 sequence: CASSLLAGRETQYF. The CDR3 DNA follows: TGTGCCAGCAGCTTGCTAGCGGGAAGAGAGACCCAGTACTTC. Drawing the rest from reference TRBV7-2 and TRBJ2-5, the complete variable domain is GAGVSQSPSNKVTEKGKDVELRCDPISGHTALYWYRQSLGQGLEFLIYFQGNSAPDKSGLPSDRFSAERTGGSVSTLTIQRTQQEDSAVYLCASSLLAGRETQYFGPGTRLLVL.

This clone was detected once. This chain joins TRBV19 and TRBJ1-2, with D unclear. CDR1 LNHDA and CDR2 SQIVND come from the germline V gene (reference sequence). Trimming shortened V by 2 bases and J by 7 bases, and 14 bases separated the two germline ends. The CDR3 is made up of 14 amino acids. The CDR3 loop reads CASSIKVVSIGYTF. The CDR3 region has the DNA TGTGCCAGTAGTATAAAAGTAGTGTCTATTGGCTACACCTTC.

The chain recombines TRBV6-5 with TRBJ2-7; 8 nucleotides agree with TRBD2. This CDR3 contains 15 residues. Germline V gives CDR1 MNHEY, CDR2 SVGAGI. The J segment lost 5 bases and the V segment lost 1 base, leaving 7 bases of the junction unmatched. CDR3: CASSYLPPAGDEQYF. The DNA for the CDR3 is TGTGCCAGCAGTTACTTGCCCCCAGCGGGGGACGAGCAGTACTTC.

This clone was counted a single time. The V and J genes are TRBV5-4 and TRBJ2-1; D ambiguous. Trimming took 0 bases from V and 6 from J, leaving 13 bases between them. The germline V gene encodes CDR1 SGHNT and CDR2 YYREEE (reference sequence). The CDR3 has 15 residues. CDR3 coding DNA: TGTGCCAGCAGCTTGGCAGCGCCCCGCAGCAATGAGCAGTTCTTC. Protein product: CASSLAAPRSNEQFF.

The chain is built from TRBV13 and TRBJ1-6; D possibly corresponds to TRBD1 (5 bases). V lost 3 bases and J lost 0, with 12 bases in between. Germline CDR1 and CDR2: PRHDT and FYEKMQ (reference sequence). CDR3 length: 17 residues. Here the CDR3 DNA reads TGTGCCAGCAGCTTCGAAGAGGGGAGCTCCTATAATTCACCCCTCCACTTT. It encodes CASSFEEGSSYNSPLHF.